This T cell receptor (beta chain) originates from a study of T cell changes during pregnancy in multiple sclerosis. This clone has just one count. The CDR3 runs to 17 residues. The V segment lost 3 bases and the J segment 6 bases; nucleotides outside the gene matches: 7. Germline CDR1 reads MNHEY; CDR2 reads SMNVEV (reference sequence). Profiled with immunoSEQ multiplex PCR; TCRdb holds only in-frame clones, not every one. The sample records about 44,000 clones, around 90% being singletons. This receptor was identified in a female donor with multiple sclerosis, enrolled in a pregnancy study. This specimen was CD4+ T cells from peripheral blood mononuclear cells, taken in the first trimester of pregnancy. The rearrangement uses TRBV27 and TRBJ2-1, with TRBD2 matching 14 bases. CDR3 nucleotide sequence: TGTGCCAGCAGTTTCAGACTAGCGGGAGGGCAAGGCAATGAGCAGTTCTTC. Its protein is CASSFRLAGGQGNEQFF.